This T cell receptor beta chain was sequenced during a study of shared clonotypes between healthy human individuals. About the study: The plates for each donor numbered three CD4 naive, three CD4 memory, two CD8 naive and one CD8 memory. Study-level findings and limits: Clonotype sharing across donors was expected to vary with sequencing depth. Specimens sampled were limited to blood, with tissue repertoires likely differing.

The ends lost 2 bases at V and 4 bases at J; junction bases unmatched: 7. Germline loops: CDR1 SGHRS, CDR2 YFSETQ. The CDR3 runs to 15 residues. CD8 cells regarded as naive lacked CD45RO, were positively chosen for CCR7, and omitted terminally differentiated effector memory CD45RA+ cells. There were no recent acute infections or vaccinations among the donors, who were healthy HIV-negative adults. TCRdb's table, derived via immunoSEQ multiplex PCR, lists solely in-frame clones and lacks some. The sample yields some 740,000 clones, 80% to 95% seen once. To note about this clone: Its antigen is not identified.

Material for sequencing was naive CD8+ T cells sorted from blood. The chain has TRBV5-1 and TRBJ2-7, with TRBD2 matching 9 bases. The TCR was taken from a man aged 25 to 40 in good health. The CDR3 is CASSFGLARMYEQYF. CDR3 DNA sequence: TGCGCCAGCAGCTTTGGACTAGCGCGTATGTACGAGCAGTACTTC.